Here is one T cell receptor beta chain with its context. The antigen remains undetermined. The data originate from a study of cytomegalovirus exposure and HLA in healthy donors. General study points: The classifier reportedly diagnosed cytomegalovirus status with high sensitivity and specificity. Later on, an analysis tied 18,000 or so TCR beta sequences to HLA alleles at 0.05 false discovery rate. Later analysis placed DRB1 highest and HLA-C lowest in TCR association rates, which differed by HLA locus.

Primers included in the PCR were 60 Vbeta and 13 Jbeta primers. Assay used: immunoSEQ multiplex PCR; TCRdb lists only in-frame clones, some missing. The sample carries about 160,000 clones, 80% to 90% recorded once. The sample taken for sequencing was PBMCs. This receptor was taken from a male donor in good health and CMV-seronegative.

CDR3 DNA sequence: TGTGCCAGCAGCTCGACAGGGGGCATGAACACTGAAGCTTTCTTT. As protein: CASSSTGGMNTEAFF. The V gene is TRBV7-3, the J gene TRBJ1-1; TRBD1 aligns across 10 bases. With 4 bases clipped from V and 0 bases from J, the junction kept 2 bases outside the gene matches. The V gene's germline CDR1 is SGHTA and CDR2 FQGTGA. The CDR3 consists of 15 residues.